Below, 13 T cell receptor beta chains from the same sample are listed, as sequenced in a study of response to subunit inactivated influenza vaccine. TCRdb fed the RT-PCR reads into MiXCR, producing one record per CDR3 protein. Of a few hundred thousand distinct CDR3 sequences listed, 7.2% were seen once; the top ten hold over 10%. The sample in question was PBMCs from blood, obtained about 24 months after vaccination. The receptors originated from a man between 45 and 75 years old who received an inactivated influenza vaccine.

In its sample, this clonotype was seen a few times. This chain connects TRBV20-1 to TRBJ2-7; TRBD1 or TRBD2 may be the D gene (5 bases each). CDR3 length equals 13 residues. V was pared by 0 bases and J by 5 bases, with 11 bases between. Germline V gives CDR1 DFQATT, CDR2 SNEGSKA (reference sequence). CDR3 DNA sequence: TGCAGTGCTAGAGATCCCGGGGACCACGAGCAGTACTTC. As protein: CSARDPGDHEQYF.

This clonotype was recorded at least ten times. This chain links TRBV6-5 with TRBJ2-3, with no clear D. Per germline, CDR1 MNHEY and CDR2 SVGAGI. The V end was cut by 0 bases, the J end by 1 base, with 5 bases between. This CDR3 is 14 amino acids long. DNA of the CDR3: TGTGCCAGCAGTTACTCTGCAGGCACAGATACGCAGTATTTT. Its protein is CASSYSAGTDTQYF.

This chain links TRBV7-3 with TRBJ2-6; 10 bases are shared with TRBD1. The V gene's germline CDR1 is SGHTA and CDR2 FQGTGA. Trimming cost V 5 bases and J 3 bases; bases outside gene matches: 13. The CDR3 consists of 19 residues. CDR3 DNA sequence: TGTGCCAGCAGCCCAACCGGGACAGGGGTTTTAGGTGGGGCCAACGTCCTGACTTTC. Its protein product is CASSPTGTGVLGGANVLTF.

The chain carries TRBV4-2 and TRBJ1-3; D not certain. Trimming left V 1 base short and J 7 bases short, with 8 bases between. CDR1 and CDR2 (germline): LGHNA, YNFKEQ. The CDR3 contains 13 residues. The CDR3 sequence is CASSQGSENTIYF. CDR3 nucleotides: TGTGCCAGCAGCCAAGGAAGCGAGAACACCATATATTTT.

For this clonotype: One end of the junction varies from germline; a read error may be responsible. V is TRBV7-9 and J is TRBJ2-1; 7 bases are a match to TRBD2. This CDR3 comprises 15 residues. CDR1 is SEHNR and CDR2 is FQNEAQ in the germline V gene (reference sequence). The CDR3 DNA reads as TGTGCCAGCAGCTTACGCGGGAGCTCCCACAATGAGCAGTTCTTC. This gives the protein CASSLRGSSHNEQFF.

This clonotype was observed a handful of times. J is TRBJ2-7 and V is TRBV6-5, with unresolved D. There are 15 residues in the CDR3. The germline V gene encodes CDR1 MNHEY and CDR2 SVGAGI. The germline V and J ends were trimmed by 0 bases and 2 bases, with 11 bases remaining between them. The CDR3 region has the DNA TGTGCCAGCAGTTACTCGAGTCGGAGCACCTACGAGCAGTACTTC. Protein: CASSYSSRSTYEQYF.

This clonotype has at least ten counts. The chain employs TRBV12-3 or TRBV12-4 and TRBJ2-1, with TRBD2 matching 9 bases. Losses at the gene ends were 1 base for V and 7 bases for J; bases not matched to a gene: 5. The CDR3 is 15 residues long. CDR3 DNA sequence: TGTGCCAGCAGTTTAGGAGCGGGAGGTTTGAATGAGCAGTTCTTC. This codes for CASSLGAGGLNEQFF.

In its sample, this clonotype was seen a few times. The J gene is TRBJ2-3, the V gene TRBV10-3; 9 nucleotides agree with TRBD1. This CDR3 is 14 amino acids long. CDR1 ENHRY and CDR2 SYGVKD come from the germline V gene. Trimming took 6 bases from V and 4 from J; bases not matched to a gene: 5. Here the CDR3 reads CAIRPQGAPDTQYF. For the CDR3, the DNA is TGTGCCATCAGACCACAGGGGGCCCCAGATACGCAGTATTTT.

The gene calls are TRBV6-2 or TRBV6-3 and TRBJ1-2, with 11 bases fitting TRBD1. This CDR3 comprises 15 residues. J was trimmed by 5 bases and V by 6 bases; bases with no gene match: 8. From germline, CDR1 is MNHEY and CDR2 SVGEGT. The DNA for the CDR3 is TGTGCCAGCAGCTACAGGACAGGGGGCGAGTATGGCTACACCTTC. Translating it yields CASSYRTGGEYGYTF.

This clonotype was seen many times. This chain links TRBV6-1 with TRBJ2-2, with TRBD2 identical over 12 bases. The CDR3 sequence is 16 residues long. Trimming at V came to 6 bases and at J to 3 bases, leaving 5 bases not matched to a gene. Germline V gene sequence: CDR1 MNHNS, CDR2 SASEGT. The DNA of the CDR3 is TGTGCCAGCAGGGACGGACTAGCGGGGCACACCGGGGAGCTGTTTTTT. It specifies CASRDGLAGHTGELFF.

This clonotype occurred many times. The chain combines TRBV12-3 or TRBV12-4 with TRBJ2-6, with D possibly being TRBD2 (6 bases). V lost 2 bases and J 4 bases, leaving 6 bases between the germline ends. This CDR3 is 14 amino acids long. The CDR3 coding sequence is TGTGCCAGCAGTTTAAGCGGGGGGGCCAACGTCCTGACTTTC. Its translation is CASSLSGGANVLTF.

The rearrangement joins TRBV20-1 to TRBJ2-7, with unresolved D. The CDR3 is 11 residues long. Trimming took 6 bases from V and 2 from J, leaving 8 bases between them. In germline, CDR1 is DFQATT, CDR2 SNEGSKA (reference sequence). The CDR3 loop is CSASTPYEQYF. The CDR3 region has the DNA TGCAGTGCAAGTACTCCCTACGAGCAGTACTTC.

The CDR3 here is CSARDPRGGTEAFF. The DNA of the CDR3 is TGCAGTGCTAGAGACCCCCGCGGGGGGACTGAAGCTTTCTTT. The V and J genes are TRBV20-1 and TRBJ1-1, with D tentatively TRBD1 (5 bases). Germline assignment: CDR1 DFQATT and CDR2 SNEGSKA (reference sequence). The CDR3 has 14 amino acids. V was trimmed by 0 bases and J by 5 bases, leaving 13 bases between them.